Below are 26 T cell receptor beta chains sequenced from a single sample in a study of T cells in Graves' hyperthyroidism and ophthalmopathy (dated by TCRdb to between 2019 and 2020). Preparation of the library involved multiplex PCR. Sequencing was carried out with an Illumina HiSeq 2000. The TCR beta CDR3 regions were amplified from RNA transcripts. The first round of RT-PCR for the TCR CDR3 was performed with the HTBI primer set and the Qiagen OneStep RT-PCR kit. The public reads were run again by TCRdb, first through fastp at Q25 and then through MiXCR, and only productive beta chains were kept. Every entry covers one CDR3 protein and lists the most common genes and DNA from its rows. The sample table holds 450,000 to 650,000 distinct CDR3 sequences, of which 13% to 15% were seen once. Roughly 7% of the sample is taken by the ten largest. The specimen sequenced was blood. The receptors come from a woman in her late teens or twenties with Graves' ophthalmopathy.

This clonotype was counted at least ten times. This chain connects TRBV6-1 to TRBJ2-1; 9 bases line up with TRBD2. CDR3 length equals 12 residues. Trimming took 7 bases from V and 8 from J; bases not matched to a gene: 3. CDR1 is MNHNS and CDR2 is SASEGT in the germline V gene. CDR3 in DNA: TGTGCCAGCAACGGACTAGCGTATGAGCAGTTCTTC. Its translation is CASNGLAYEQFF.

This clonotype appeared many times. The chain couples TRBV20-1 to TRBJ2-2; 7 bases match TRBD1. The CDR3 is 13 amino acids. The germline V gene has CDR1 DFQATT and CDR2 SNEGSKA (reference sequence). V was clipped by 3 bases and J by 6 bases; unmatched bases: 4. This chain's CDR3 is CSASRTGPGELFF. The CDR3 DNA follows: TGCAGTGCTAGTAGGACAGGTCCCGGGGAGCTGTTTTTT.

The gene calls are TRBV5-8 and TRBJ1-1, with D hard to call. There are 15 residues in the CDR3. Deletions cut 0 bases from V and 2 bases from J, with 11 bases between. The germline gives CDR1 SGHTS, CDR2 YDEGEE. The CDR3 sequence is CASSLDAGFNTEAFF. The CDR3 DNA sequence: TGTGCCAGCAGCTTGGACGCCGGGTTTAACACTGAAGCTTTCTTT.

The CDR3 region is CASRRLARNTGELFF. Written as DNA, the CDR3 is TGTGCCAGCAGAAGACTAGCGAGGAACACCGGGGAGCTGTTTTTT. The gene calls are TRBV6-1 and TRBJ2-2; 8 positions match TRBD2. The J segment lost 1 base and the V segment lost 6 bases, leaving 4 bases of the junction unmatched. Germline V gene lookup returns CDR1 MNHNS and CDR2 SASEGT. The CDR3 is 15 residues long.

The chain employs TRBV24-1 and TRBJ2-1; TRBD1 matches 9 bases. Germline V lookup: CDR1 KGHDR, CDR2 SFDVKD. This CDR3 is 14 amino acids long. V was pared by 6 bases and J by 6 bases, with 5 bases of the junction left unmatched. CDR3 bases: TGTGCCACCAGTTCTCCGGGACAGGGCAATGAGCAGTTCTTC. This encodes CATSSPGQGNEQFF.

The genes are TRBV20-1 and TRBJ2-1, with TRBD2 matching over 15 bases. CDR3 size: 23 residues. The J segment lost 1 base and the V segment lost 0 bases, leaving 19 bases of the junction unmatched. Looked up from germline, CDR1 is DFQATT and CDR2 is SNEGSKA (reference sequence). Here the CDR3 reads CSARDPVGRTSGRERGSYNEQFF. The CDR3 DNA reads as TGCAGTGCTAGAGATCCCGTGGGCCGGACTAGCGGGAGGGAGAGGGGGTCCTACAATGAGCAGTTCTTC.

The chain has TRBV25-1 and TRBJ2-1; the D is unclear. The CDR3 extends over 11 amino acids. Looked up from germline, CDR1 is MGHDK and CDR2 is SYGVNS. V was trimmed by 1 base and J by 7 bases, leaving 2 bases between them. The CDR3 loop reads CASSEFNEQFF. The CDR3 bases are TGTGCCAGCAGTGAATTTAATGAGCAGTTCTTC.

A few counts support this clonotype. The chain employs TRBV27 and TRBJ2-2; D is undetermined. The CDR3 contains 12 residues. Per the germline V gene, CDR1 is MNHEY and CDR2 is SMNVEV (reference sequence). V was cut by 8 bases and J by 1 base, with 5 bases left in between. CDR3 DNA sequence: TGTGCCAGCGGGTGGAACACCGGGGAGCTGTTTTTT. This gives the protein CASGWNTGELFF.

This clonotype was seen a handful of times. The V gene is TRBV28, the J gene TRBJ2-7, with D maybe TRBD2 (5 bases). Trimming cost V 6 bases and J 6 bases, with 18 bases left between them. Germline V gene data show CDR1 as MDHEN and CDR2 as SYDVKM. The CDR3 sequence is 14 residues long. CDR3 coding DNA: TGTGCCAGCAGCCCCCGGGGAAGGGCTAGCGAGCAGTACTTC. Encoded protein: CASSPRGRASEQYF. The full variable domain, completed using reference TRBV28 and TRBJ2-7, is DVKVTQSSRYLVKRTGEKVFLECVQDMDHENMFWYRQDPGLGLRLIYFSYDVKMKEKGDIPEGYSVSREKKERFSLILESASTNQTSMYLCASSPRGRASEQYFGPGTRLTVT.

This chain uses TRBV7-9 with TRBJ2-1; 7 bases align to TRBD2. V was clipped by 4 bases and J by 3 bases; unmatched bases: 6. The CDR3 runs 15 residues. Germline V gene data show CDR1 as SEHNR and CDR2 as FQNEAQ (reference sequence). The CDR3 region has the DNA TGTGCCAGCAGCTCGCTCGGACTAGTCTACAATGAGCAGTTCTTC. Protein sequence: CASSSLGLVYNEQFF.

This clonotype was counted ten times or more. The chain recombines TRBV7-2 with TRBJ2-6; D is undetermined. Trimming removed 5 bases at V and 0 bases at J, with 8 bases between. Germline V lookup: CDR1 SGHTA, CDR2 FQGNSA. The CDR3 runs to 15 residues. The CDR3 region is CASSATSSGANVLTF. The CDR3 nucleotides read TGTGCCAGCAGCGCAACCAGCTCTGGGGCCAACGTCCTGACTTTC.

This clonotype has ten or more counts. The genes are TRBV20-1 and TRBJ2-5; a weak D match, TRBD1 (6 bases). Per germline, CDR1 DFQATT and CDR2 SNEGSKA (reference sequence). The CDR3 extends over 12 amino acids. The V gene lost 3 bases and the J gene lost 5 bases, with 10 bases spanning the gap. CDR3 protein: CSASVQGETQYF. The DNA of the CDR3 is TGCAGTGCTAGCGTGCAGGGGGAGACCCAGTACTTC.

The table lists this clonotype with many counts. The gene calls are TRBV19 and TRBJ1-1; no clear D. Germline V gives CDR1 LNHDA, CDR2 SQIVND (reference sequence). This CDR3 is 15 amino acids long. V lost 3 bases, J lost 1 base, and 12 bases lay in between. The CDR3 nucleotides read TGTGCCAGTAGTATCTGGCAGACTAGGAACACTGAAGCTTTCTTT. Its protein product is CASSIWQTRNTEAFF.

This clonotype was picked up many times. The V and J genes are TRBV27 and TRBJ2-7; D call uncertain. V gave up 2 bases and J gave up 2 bases, with 13 bases separating them. The CDR3 is made up of 15 amino acids. Germline CDR1 reads MNHEY; CDR2 reads SMNVEV (reference sequence). This CDR3 reads CASSLASFHPYEQYF. Here the CDR3 DNA reads TGTGCCAGCAGTTTAGCCTCCTTCCACCCCTACGAGCAGTACTTC.

The chain uses TRBV20-1 and TRBJ1-3; the D gene is possibly TRBD1 (6 bases). CDR1 and CDR2 (germline): DFQATT, SNEGSKA (reference sequence). V gave up 6 bases and J gave up 3 bases, with 21 bases separating them. CDR3 length: 16 amino acids. CDR3 bases: TGCAGTGCCCGTCCCGGGGGCAGGTCTGATGGAAACACCATATATTTT. This gives the protein CSARPGGRSDGNTIYF.

In its sample, this clonotype was seen a few times. The rearrangement links TRBV27 to TRBJ2-1; D is tentatively TRBD1 or TRBD2 (5 bases each). Trimming took 11 bases from V and 11 from J, leaving 16 bases between them. The germline V gene encodes CDR1 MNHEY and CDR2 SMNVEV (reference sequence). The CDR3 covers 11 residues. CDR3 residues: CAAGVGVKQFF. In DNA, the CDR3 is TGTGCCGCCGGGGTGGGGGTTAAGCAGTTCTTC.

This clonotype showed up many times. The chain combines TRBV7-9 with TRBJ2-7; 12 nucleotides line up with TRBD2. V shed 5 bases and J 2 bases; nucleotides not matched to a gene: 7. CDR3 length equals 16 residues. Germline CDR1 and CDR2: SEHNR and FQNEAQ (reference sequence). DNA for the CDR3: TGTGCCAGCAGCGTCCCGACTAGCGGGAGCCCCTACGAGCAGTACTTC. This sequence encodes CASSVPTSGSPYEQYF.

This clonotype was observed at least ten times. The chain carries TRBV9 and TRBJ1-3; D might be TRBD1 (5 bases). From germline, CDR1 is SGDLS and CDR2 YYNGEE. The CDR3 runs 15 residues. Trimming shortened V by 2 bases and J by 0 bases, and 9 bases separated the two germline ends. The CDR3 sequence: CASSVGGGSGNTIYF. The CDR3 DNA sequence: TGTGCCAGCAGCGTGGGGGGGGGCTCTGGAAACACCATATATTTT.

This clonotype was observed at least ten times. The chain joins TRBV3-1 to TRBJ2-1, with 8 bases aligning to TRBD2. Trimming cost V 0 bases and J 9 bases; bases outside gene matches: 13. There are 17 residues in the CDR3. CDR1 is LGHDT and CDR2 is YNNKEL in the germline V gene (reference sequence). The CDR3: CASSQEHEREKLGEQFF. CDR3 nucleotides: TGTGCCAGCAGCCAAGAGCATGAGCGGGAGAAACTTGGTGAGCAGTTCTTC.

This clonotype was seen repeatedly, ten times or more. This chain joins TRBV20-1 and TRBJ2-7; D call uncertain. The CDR3 extends over 12 amino acids. CDR1 and CDR2 (germline): DFQATT, SNEGSKA (reference sequence). Trimming pared 2 bases from V and 1 base from J, leaving 6 bases between. The CDR3 DNA sequence: TGCAGTGCTAGAAATCCTTCCTACGAGCAGTACTTC. Its protein is CSARNPSYEQYF.

This clonotype came up many times. The chain links TRBV24-1 to TRBJ2-1; TRBD2 aligns across 7 bases. Germline V gives CDR1 KGHDR, CDR2 SFDVKD. This CDR3 is 14 amino acids long. V lost 5 bases and J lost 4; bases outside the gene matches: 4. The CDR3 sequence is CATSVTGGYNEQFF. The DNA for the CDR3 is TGTGCCACCAGTGTCACCGGGGGGTACAATGAGCAGTTCTTC.

In this sample, this clonotype turned up a few times. The chain carries TRBV6-1 and TRBJ2-7; a weak D match, TRBD2 (6 bases). Germline V CDR1 and CDR2: MNHNS, SASEGT. CDR3 length equals 16 residues. The germline V and J ends were trimmed by 3 bases and 1 base, with 16 bases remaining between them. In DNA form, the CDR3 reads TGTGCCAGCAGTGAGAAGCGGGTGAGTCTATCCTACGAGCAGTACTTC. It encodes CASSEKRVSLSYEQYF.

Ten or more counts support this clonotype. The junction differs from germline at one of its ends, possibly a read error. This chain uses TRBV13 with TRBJ1-2, with TRBD1 matching over 12 bases. The CDR3 loop spans 15 amino acids. Germline V lookup: CDR1 PRHDT, CDR2 FYEKMQ (reference sequence). Written as DNA, the CDR3 is TGCGCCAGCAGCTTCGGGACAGGGGGCAGCTATGGCTACACCTTC. It translates to CASSFGTGGSYGYTF.

In its sample, this clonotype was seen a few times. The chain joins TRBV27 to TRBJ1-6; 7 nucleotides match TRBD1. There are 16 residues in the CDR3. Germline lookup yields CDR1 MNHEY and CDR2 SMNVEV (reference sequence). The V and J ends lost 5 bases and 10 bases, in that order; junction bases with no gene match: 14. CDR3 protein: CASSPKSTGAGSPLHF. The DNA for the CDR3 is TGTGCCAGCAGTCCCAAGAGCACAGGGGCCGGATCACCCCTCCACTTT.

In its sample, this clonotype was seen many times. The chain joins TRBV28 to TRBJ1-2; no definite D call. This CDR3 is built from 15 residues. The germline V gene encodes CDR1 MDHEN and CDR2 SYDVKM. V shed 7 bases and J shed 3 bases, with 18 bases lying between them. CDR3 DNA: TGTGCCAGCAACCGCCGGGCCCTTAGGTACTATGGCTACACCTTC. As protein: CASNRRALRYYGYTF.

At least ten counts were recorded for this clonotype. The rearrangement uses TRBV7-9 and TRBJ2-1; 8 bases are a match to TRBD1. Germline lookup yields CDR1 SEHNR and CDR2 FQNEAQ (reference sequence). The CDR3 spans 15 residues. V lost 11 bases and J lost 3; bases outside the gene matches: 12. In nucleotides, the CDR3 is TGTGCCCAAGCTGGAGGACAGGGTAACTACAATGAGCAGTTCTTC. It specifies CAQAGGQGNYNEQFF.